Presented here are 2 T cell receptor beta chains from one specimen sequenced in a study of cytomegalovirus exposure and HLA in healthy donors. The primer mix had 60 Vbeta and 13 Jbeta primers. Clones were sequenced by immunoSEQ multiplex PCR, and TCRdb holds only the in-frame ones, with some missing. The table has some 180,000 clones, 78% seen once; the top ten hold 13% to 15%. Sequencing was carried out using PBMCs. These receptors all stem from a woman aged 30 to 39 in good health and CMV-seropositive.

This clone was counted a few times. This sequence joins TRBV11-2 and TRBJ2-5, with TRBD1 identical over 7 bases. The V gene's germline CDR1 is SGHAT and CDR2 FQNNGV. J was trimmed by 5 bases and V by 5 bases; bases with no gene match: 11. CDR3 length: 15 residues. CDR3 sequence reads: CASSPLTGLVETQYF. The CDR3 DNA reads TGTGCCAGCAGCCCGCTGACAGGGTTGGTGGAGACCCAGTACTTC.

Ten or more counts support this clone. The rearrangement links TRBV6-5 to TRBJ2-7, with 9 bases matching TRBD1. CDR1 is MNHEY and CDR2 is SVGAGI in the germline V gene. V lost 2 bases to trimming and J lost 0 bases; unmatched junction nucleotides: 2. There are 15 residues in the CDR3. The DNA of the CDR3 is TGTGCCAGCAGTTACCTGGGACAGGGCTCCTACGAGCAGTACTTC. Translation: CASSYLGQGSYEQYF.